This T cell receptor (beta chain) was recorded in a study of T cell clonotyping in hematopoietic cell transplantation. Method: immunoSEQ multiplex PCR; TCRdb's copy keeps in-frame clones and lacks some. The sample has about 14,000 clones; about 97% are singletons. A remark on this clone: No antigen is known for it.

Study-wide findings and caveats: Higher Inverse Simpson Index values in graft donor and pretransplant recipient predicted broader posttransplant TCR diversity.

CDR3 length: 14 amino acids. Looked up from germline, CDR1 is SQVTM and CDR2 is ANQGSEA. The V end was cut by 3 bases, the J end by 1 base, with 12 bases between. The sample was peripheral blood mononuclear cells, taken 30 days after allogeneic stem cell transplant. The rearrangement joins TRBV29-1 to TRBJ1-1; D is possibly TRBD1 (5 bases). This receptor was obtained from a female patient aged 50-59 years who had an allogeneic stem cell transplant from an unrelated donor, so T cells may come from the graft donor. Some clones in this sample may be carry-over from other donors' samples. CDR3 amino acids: CSVEVRGRNTEAFF. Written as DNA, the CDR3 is TGCAGCGTTGAGGTGAGGGGAAGGAACACTGAAGCTTTCTTT.